This T cell receptor beta chain was obtained from a study of T cell responses to AZD1222 COVID-19 vaccine. Sequencing used immunoSEQ multiplex PCR; TCRdb keeps in-frame clones, though not all of them. The sample lists roughly 70,000 clones; approximately 90% were seen once. V was clipped by 6 bases and J by 4 bases; unmatched bases: 9. This CDR3 region has 15 residues. Germline assignment: CDR1 LNHDA and CDR2 SQIVND (reference sequence). The sample holds a few counts of this clone. This chain links TRBV19 with TRBJ1-2, with 9 positions matching TRBD1. The clonotype comes from an adult who received the MenACWY meningococcal vaccine as a control. The sample in question was peripheral blood, obtained 28 days after the second dose of the MenACWY control vaccine. CDR3 in DNA: TGTGCCAGTAGAGCCGGGACAGGGACGTTCTATGGCTACACCTTC. Protein product: CASRAGTGTFYGYTF. The entire variable domain, with the rest obtained from reference TRBV19 and TRBJ1-2, is as follows: DGGITQSPKYLFRKEGQNVTLSCEQNLNHDAMYWYRQDPGQGLRLIYYSQIVNDFQKGDIAEGYSVSREKKESFPLTVTSAQKNPTAFYLCASRAGTGTFYGYTFGSGTRLTVV.